The clone carrying this TCR beta chain occurred a few times. The trim removed 3 bases at V and 5 bases at J, leaving 14 bases unmatched. The germline V gene has CDR1 SGHVS and CDR2 FQNEAQ. The CDR3 runs 17 residues. The record originates from a study of read filtering for tumor transcriptome and immune sequencing. From roughly 390 ng of RNA, a library with molecular barcoded alpha/delta and beta/gamma adaptors was made. TCRdb re-called the reads with MiXCR, one entry per CDR3 protein. The repertoire holds some 48,000 distinct CDR3 sequences, roughly 19% seen once, with 15% in the top ten. The source is a donor aged 40 or over with multiple myeloma. This sequence joins TRBV7-8 and TRBJ2-5, with 8 bases lining up with TRBD2. Source material: a population of CD138-negative cells sorted from bone marrow. CDR3 sequence reads: CASSLVGAGEGIETQYF. The CDR3 nucleotides are TGTGCCAGCAGCTTGGTTGGAGCGGGAGAGGGAATTGAGACCCAGTACTTC.